This entry concerns a single T cell receptor beta chain. The record originates from a study of blood T cell repertoires in COVID-19. The overall study: PBMCs, B-cell-depleted T cells, or T cells provided the cDNA or gDNA that made up the material.

As originally analysed: Amplification of reference gene primers provided the estimated nucleated cell counts. TCRdb's table, derived via immunoSEQ multiplex PCR, lists solely in-frame clones and lacks some. Clone size and the V and J calls come from that table; the DNA yielded D and trimming. The sample includes hundreds of thousands of clones, roughly 80% of them seen just once. This CDR3 is 13 amino acids long. The germline V gene encodes CDR1 SNHLY and CDR2 FYNNEI. V was trimmed by 8 bases and J by 4 bases, leaving 9 bases between them. This rearrangement joins TRBV2 to TRBJ2-6; the D gene is possibly TRBD2 (6 bases). This clonotype was obtained from a woman aged 45 to 65 with active or convalescent COVID-19. Source material: peripheral blood. CDR3 nucleotides: TGTGCCAGCGACGGGGGAGGGGCCAACGTCCTGACTTTC. As protein: CASDGGGANVLTF.